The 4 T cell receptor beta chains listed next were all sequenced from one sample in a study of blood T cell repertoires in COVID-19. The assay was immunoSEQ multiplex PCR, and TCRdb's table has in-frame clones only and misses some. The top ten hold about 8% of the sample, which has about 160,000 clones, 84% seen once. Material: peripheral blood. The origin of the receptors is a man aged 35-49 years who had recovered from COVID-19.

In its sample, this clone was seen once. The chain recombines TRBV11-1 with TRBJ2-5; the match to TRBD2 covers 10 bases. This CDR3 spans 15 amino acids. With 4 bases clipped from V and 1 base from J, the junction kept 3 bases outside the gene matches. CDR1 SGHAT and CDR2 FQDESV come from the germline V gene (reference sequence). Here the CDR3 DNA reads TGTGCCAGCAGCTCTTGGACTAGCGGCCAAGAGACCCAGTACTTC. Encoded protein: CASSSWTSGQETQYF.

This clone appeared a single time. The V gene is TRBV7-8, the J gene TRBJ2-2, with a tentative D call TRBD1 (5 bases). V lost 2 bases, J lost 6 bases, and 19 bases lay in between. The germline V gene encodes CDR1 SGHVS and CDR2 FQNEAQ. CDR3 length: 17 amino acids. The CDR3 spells CASSLFLGQGYAGELFF. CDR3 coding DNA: TGTGCCAGCAGCTTATTTTTGGGGCAGGGTTACGCCGGGGAGCTGTTTTTT.

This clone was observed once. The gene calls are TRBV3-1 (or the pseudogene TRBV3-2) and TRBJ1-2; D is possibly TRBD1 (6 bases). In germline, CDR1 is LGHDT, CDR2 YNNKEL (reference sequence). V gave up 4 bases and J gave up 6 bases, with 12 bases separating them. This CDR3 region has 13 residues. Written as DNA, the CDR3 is TGTGCCAGCAGCCGTGGGGCAGGGGATGGCTACACCTTC. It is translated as CASSRGAGDGYTF.

CDR3 nucleotide sequence: TGTGCCAGCGGGAAAGGGGACAGTTTTTACAATGAGCAGTTCTTC. It codes for CASGKGDSFYNEQFF. The J gene is TRBJ2-1, the V gene TRBV6-5; 7 positions match TRBD1. Germline V gives CDR1 MNHEY, CDR2 SVGAGI. V shed 8 bases, J shed 4 bases, and the junction held 11 bases outside the gene matches. This CDR3 contains 15 residues.